This section outlines one TCR beta chain sequence together with its context. What it binds is unknown. This record comes from a study of T cells after posttransplantation cyclophosphamide. Study findings and constraints: Donor CD8+ memory clones often dominated recipient blood repertoires at later times. TRB clonality was highly associated with recipient CMV seropositivity and reactivation. Tissue-infiltrating T cells from skin or gut overlapped little with blood T cells.

Clones were sequenced by immunoSEQ multiplex PCR, and TCRdb holds only the in-frame ones, with some missing. The sample includes 5,000 to 7,500 clones, roughly four fifths of them seen just once. Cyclophosphamide on days +3 and +4 followed busulfan-fludarabine conditioning and a marrow graft. The TCR was taken from a male patient aged 25-45 years who received an allogeneic stem cell transplant from a related donor, was CMV-positive, and had acute GVHD only. Some T cells here may be from the graft donor. Sequenced material: PBMCs, taken approximately 1,400 days after allogeneic stem cell transplant with posttransplant cyclophosphamide.

The CDR3 loop is CASSLFQGPSYEQYF. The CDR3 DNA sequence: TGCGCCAGCAGCTTATTCCAGGGCCCCTCCTACGAGCAGTACTTC. The V gene is TRBV5-1, the J gene TRBJ2-5; maybe TRBD1 (5 bases). The assigned J gene may be wrong: the sequence end matches TRBJ2-7 better. The CDR3 consists of 15 residues. Germline-derived CDR1 and CDR2 are SGHRS and YFSETQ.